One sample yielded the 26 T cell receptor beta chains listed below, sequenced in a study of T cells in Graves' hyperthyroidism and ophthalmopathy. The source material, RNA transcripts, was used to amplify TCR beta CDR3 regions. First-round RT-PCR targeting the TCR CDR3 was performed with the HTBI primer set. TCRdb re-analysed the multiplex PCR reads in MiXCR, keeping a single row per CDR3 protein. The data contain approximately 410,000 distinct CDR3 sequences, around 13% of them seen just once; the ten biggest clones take up about 5%. The specimen sequenced was blood. The origin of the receptors is a woman younger than 30 with Graves' hyperthyroidism.

The chain is built from TRBV20-1 and TRBJ1-1, with TRBD1 as a possible D gene (6 bases). The CDR3 is 12 residues long. V lost 8 bases, J lost 7 bases, and 17 bases lay in between. Germline V gene lookup returns CDR1 DFQATT and CDR2 SNEGSKA (reference sequence). CDR3 DNA sequence: TGCAGTAGCTCAACCGCAGGGGTTGAAGCTTTCTTT. Amino acid sequence: CSSSTAGVEAFF.

At least ten counts were recorded for this clonotype. The chain has TRBV28 and TRBJ1-2, with 7 bases matching TRBD1. The CDR3 length is 15 residues. The junction had 1 base not matched to a gene; V was cut back by 0 bases and J by 0 bases. CDR1 and CDR2 from the germline V gene are MDHEN and SYDVKM. In DNA form, the CDR3 reads TGTGCCAGCAGTTTATGGGGGACAGCTAACTATGGCTACACCTTC. Translation: CASSLWGTANYGYTF.

The sample holds many counts of this clonotype. V usage is TRBV30 and J usage is TRBJ1-2; TRBD1 aligns across 10 bases. The V segment lost 7 bases and the J segment 3 bases; nucleotides outside the gene matches: 11. The CDR3 is 15 amino acids. The V gene's germline CDR1 is GTSNPN and CDR2 SVGIG (reference sequence). CDR3: CAFPGQGSDHYGYTF. CDR3 bases: TGTGCCTTCCCGGGACAGGGGTCCGACCACTATGGCTACACCTTC.

In its sample, this clonotype was seen many times. V usage is TRBV6-2 or TRBV6-3 and J usage is TRBJ2-5, with TRBD1 matching over 11 bases. The CDR3 runs 14 residues. V was pared by 5 bases and J by 5 bases, with 4 bases of the junction left unmatched. CDR1 is MNHEY and CDR2 is SVGEGT in the germline V gene. CDR3 nucleotide sequence: TGTGCCAGCAGTCAACGGACAGGGGGCGAGACCCAGTACTTC. Translation: CASSQRTGGETQYF.

This clonotype was observed at least ten times. CDR3 DNA sequence: TGTGCCAGCAACATAAGGCCGGGACTAGCGGGAGTGGTCGGGGAGCTGTTTTTT. Encoded protein: CASNIRPGLAGVVGELFF. The chain has TRBV12-3 or TRBV12-4 and TRBJ2-2; TRBD2 agrees at 14 bases. V lost 7 bases, J lost 7 bases, and 14 bases stayed unmatched. The CDR3 length is 18 residues.

This clonotype was seen a handful of times. J is TRBJ1-1 and V is TRBV19, with TRBD1 identical over 7 bases. After removal of 6 bases from V and 0 bases from J, the junction contained 13 bases not matched to a gene. The germline V gene encodes CDR1 LNHDA and CDR2 SQIVND (reference sequence). This CDR3 spans 17 amino acids. CDR3 protein: CASSNPGQLTLNTEAFF. CDR3 bases: TGTGCCAGTAGCAACCCGGGACAGCTTACACTGAACACTGAAGCTTTCTTT.

In this sample, this clonotype turned up many times. V is TRBV20-1 and J is TRBJ1-5; 8 nucleotides match TRBD1. The CDR3 spans 15 residues. CDR1 is DFQATT, CDR2 SNEGSKA, per germline (reference sequence). V shed 2 bases and J 0 bases; nucleotides not matched to a gene: 3. Here the CDR3 DNA reads TGCAGTGCTAGATGGGACAGGAGTAGCAATCAGCCCCAGCATTTT. As protein: CSARWDRSSNQPQHF.

The CDR3 is CASRGTGVGTSGATSGNTIYF. CDR3 bases: TGTGCCAGCAGGGGGACAGGGGTCGGGACCTCTGGGGCGACCTCTGGAAACACCATATATTTT. V is TRBV12-3 or TRBV12-4 and J is TRBJ1-3; TRBD1 matches 10 bases. The CDR3 length is 21 residues. The V and J ends lost 6 bases and 0 bases, in that order; junction bases with no gene match: 20.

The chain joins TRBV4-3 to TRBJ2-1, with TRBD2 matching 9 bases. V shed 4 bases, J shed 4 bases, and the junction held 8 bases outside the gene matches. Germline CDR1 and CDR2: LGHNA and YSLEER. CDR3 length: 16 residues. The DNA of the CDR3 is TGCGCCAGCAGCCTAGGCGCGACTAGCGGATACAATGAGCAGTTCTTC. Translation: CASSLGATSGYNEQFF.

This clonotype was seen a handful of times. V and J are TRBV10-1 and TRBJ1-2, with TRBD1 as a possible D gene (6 bases). The CDR3 sequence is 18 residues long. Trimming removed 0 bases from V and 7 bases from J, with 24 bases in between. Germline V gene lookup returns CDR1 WNHNN and CDR2 SYGVQD (reference sequence). The CDR3 sequence is CASSESILFNRVICGYTF. The CDR3 region has the DNA TGCGCCAGCAGTGAGTCTATCCTTTTTAACAGGGTTATTTGTGGCTACACCTTC.

Ten or more counts support this clonotype. The J gene is TRBJ2-7, the V gene TRBV13, with 10 positions matching TRBD2. Germline assignment: CDR1 PRHDT and CDR2 FYEKMQ (reference sequence). With 6 bases clipped from V and 5 bases from J, the junction kept 4 bases outside the gene matches. The CDR3 contains 13 residues. CDR3 protein: CASRALAGDEQYF. DNA for the CDR3: TGTGCCAGCAGGGCTCTAGCGGGAGACGAGCAGTACTTC.

This chain joins TRBV11-2 and TRBJ2-2; 7 nucleotides agree with TRBD1. The CDR3 consists of 16 residues. Germline CDR1 reads SGHAT; CDR2 reads FQNNGV. V was pared by 5 bases and J by 1 base, with 7 bases of the junction left unmatched. The CDR3 region is CASSLRTGENTGELFF. The CDR3 bases are TGTGCCAGCAGCCTTAGGACAGGAGAGAACACCGGGGAGCTGTTTTTT. The whole variable domain, filled in from reference TRBV11-2 and TRBJ2-2, reads EAGVAQSPRYKIIEKRQSVAFWCNPISGHATLYWYQQILGQGPKLLIQFQNNGVVDDSQLPKDRFSAERLKGVDSTLKIQPAKLEDSAVYLCASSLRTGENTGELFFGEGSRLTVL.

The genes are TRBV6-1 and TRBJ2-1; 9 bases are shared with TRBD2. The junction had 8 bases not matched to a gene; V was cut back by 1 base and J by 4 bases. The CDR3 is 17 amino acids. CDR1 is MNHNS and CDR2 is SASEGT in the germline V gene. In nucleotides, the CDR3 is TGTGCCAGCAGTGAAGAGACTAGCGGCAAACCGTACAATGAGCAGTTCTTC. It yields the protein CASSEETSGKPYNEQFF.

On this clonotype itself: This could be a read error, since a much larger clone is one nucleotide away. The gene calls are TRBV2 and TRBJ1-4, with D possibly TRBD1 on 5 matching bases. This CDR3 has 15 residues. Per germline, CDR1 SNHLY and CDR2 FYNNEI. CDR3 bases: TGTGCCAGCAGTGTTCAGGGCCCCGGGAATGAAAAACTGCTTTTT. Encoded protein: CASSVQGPGNEKLLF.

This clonotype has only one observation. This chain links TRBV19 with TRBJ2-2; 9 bases map to TRBD2. Trimming took 5 bases from V and 4 from J; bases not matched to a gene: 11. The CDR3 runs 17 residues. Germline V lookup: CDR1 LNHDA, CDR2 SQIVND (reference sequence). The CDR3 sequence is CASSFYSGRPSTGELFF. DNA for the CDR3: TGTGCCAGTAGTTTCTATAGCGGGAGACCTTCCACCGGGGAGCTGTTTTTT.

This clonotype has ten or more counts. This chain connects TRBV15 to TRBJ1-4; D possibly corresponds to TRBD1 (5 bases). The CDR3 contains 13 residues. Germline assignment: CDR1 LNHNV and CDR2 YYDKDF (reference sequence). The V end lost 1 base, the J end lost 8 bases, and 8 bases lay between the germline ends. The CDR3 here is CATSRGDGEKLFF. In nucleotides, the CDR3 is TGTGCCACCAGCAGAGGGGACGGCGAAAAACTGTTTTTT.

This clonotype was observed many times. This chain connects TRBV12-3 or TRBV12-4 to TRBJ2-1; a weak D match, TRBD2 (5 bases). The V and J ends lost 0 bases and 5 bases respectively, with 11 bases between them. This CDR3 is built from 15 residues. The CDR3 nucleotides are TGTGCCAGCAGTTTAGCCGGTACACTAGACAATGAGCAGTTCTTC. Its translation is CASSLAGTLDNEQFF.

This clonotype was seen repeatedly, ten times or more. This chain joins TRBV11-2 and TRBJ1-6, with a possible D match to TRBD1 (6 bases). CDR1 SGHAT and CDR2 FQNNGV come from the germline V gene. The CDR3 spans 15 residues. Trimming stripped 1 base from V and 7 bases from J, with 11 bases between. The CDR3 DNA reads TGTGCCAGCAGCTTAGCAGGGGAGAGCAATTCACCCCTCCACTTT. Translating gives CASSLAGESNSPLHF.

This sequence joins TRBV27 and TRBJ2-7, with 9 bases aligning to TRBD2. V shed 3 bases and J 5 bases; nucleotides not matched to a gene: 8. Per germline, CDR1 MNHEY and CDR2 SMNVEV (reference sequence). CDR3 length: 15 amino acids. The CDR3 DNA reads as TGTGCCAGCAGTTTGGGGTCTAGCGGGAAAAACGAGCAGTACTTC. This codes for CASSLGSSGKNEQYF.

This clonotype was seen repeatedly, ten times or more. The chain couples TRBV28 to TRBJ2-7, with 7 bases matching TRBD1. The germline CDR1 and CDR2 sequences are MDHEN and SYDVKM. The CDR3 totals 15 residues. The V segment lost 5 bases and the J segment 1 base; nucleotides outside the gene matches: 8. CDR3 coding DNA: TGTGCCAGCAGTGTCTACCCGGGACAGTCCTACGAGCAGTACTTC. Translated: CASSVYPGQSYEQYF.

The V call is TRBV6-1, the J call TRBJ2-7, with unresolved D. The CDR3 runs to 14 residues. The V and J ends lost 1 base and 0 bases respectively, with 7 bases between them. Germline CDR1 is MNHNS and CDR2 is SASEGT. As DNA, the CDR3 is TGTGCCAGCAGTGAAGTTGTCACCTCCTACGAGCAGTACTTC. Translating it yields CASSEVVTSYEQYF.

This clonotype was counted many times. The chain has TRBV12-3 or TRBV12-4 and TRBJ2-7; 11 positions match TRBD1. Trimming removed 5 bases from V and 5 bases from J; junction bases left unmatched: 11. CDR3 length: 16 amino acids. The chain's CDR3 is CASSRTGGSVGHEQYF. CDR3 DNA sequence: TGTGCCAGCAGTAGGACAGGGGGCTCCGTGGGACACGAGCAGTACTTC.

The chain uses TRBV18 and TRBJ2-7; D ambiguous. The V end was cut by 1 base, the J end by 5 bases, with 6 bases between. CDR1 KGHSH and CDR2 LQKENI come from the germline V gene. The CDR3 extends over 12 amino acids. In DNA, the CDR3 is TGTGCCAGCTCACCACAAAACCACGAGCAGTACTTC. Translation gives CASSPQNHEQYF.

Only a few counts were recorded for this clonotype. This chain uses TRBV9 with TRBJ2-6, with unresolved D. The V end was cut by 4 bases, the J end by 0 bases, with 17 bases between. CDR3 size: 18 residues. Germline values: CDR1 SGDLS, CDR2 YYNGEE. As DNA, the CDR3 is TGTGCCAGCAGCCCCCGGTGGAGCGCAAGCTCTGGGGCCAACGTCCTGACTTTC. Translation: CASSPRWSASSGANVLTF.

This clonotype has a handful of counts. The rearrangement links TRBV5-1 to TRBJ2-7; maybe TRBD2 (6 bases). Germline CDR1 and CDR2: SGHRS and YFSETQ. The germline V and J ends were trimmed by 4 bases and 6 bases, with 14 bases remaining between them. CDR3 length: 13 amino acids. This chain's CDR3 is CASSTSGLGEQYF. CDR3 DNA: TGCGCCAGCAGCACCTCGGGACTGGGCGAGCAGTACTTC. Based on the CDR3 plus reference TRBV5-1 and TRBJ2-7, the full variable domain is KAGVTQTPRYLIKTRGQQVTLSCSPISGHRSVSWYQQTPGQGLQFLFEYFSETQRNKGNFPGRFSGRQFSNSRSEMNVSTLELGDSALYLCASSTSGLGEQYFGPGTRLTVT.

CDR3 loop: CASSESRSETQYF. In DNA form, the CDR3 reads TGCGCCAGCAGTGAGTCGAGGTCGGAGACCCAGTACTTC. The J gene is TRBJ2-5, the V gene TRBV10-1; D unresolved. The V gene's germline CDR1 is WNHNN and CDR2 SYGVQD (reference sequence). The ends were cut back, 0 bases at V and 5 bases at J, with 7 bases in the middle. The CDR3 runs 13 residues.